The sample holds many counts of the clone carrying this T cell receptor (beta chain). This sample is part of a study of patients and donors after allogeneic stem cell transplantation. MiXCR, run by TCRdb on the RT-PCR reads, gives a single entry per CDR3 protein. The top ten hold less than 3% of the sample, which has tens of thousands of distinct CDR3 sequences, 5% seen once. The CDR3 is 13 amino acids. The germline V gene has CDR1 KGHDR and CDR2 SFDVKD. V lost 6 bases to trimming and J lost 2 bases, with 9 bases between them. Sample: blood, either unsorted or a sorted T cell fraction (not recorded which). This sequence originates from a human donor who was either an allogeneic HSCT recipient or a stem cell or donor lymphocyte infusion donor (not recorded which). It is not recorded whose cells these are; they may come from a transplant donor. The rearrangement links TRBV24-1 to TRBJ1-1; D is unresolved. Written as DNA, the CDR3 is TGTGCCACCAGTCGGGGTGAAAACACTGAAGCTTTCTTT. It yields the protein CATSRGENTEAFF.